Below, 26 T cell receptor beta chains from the same sample are listed, as sequenced in a study of neoadjuvant anti-PD-1 for oral cavity cancer. The repertoire was sequenced with immunoSEQ multiplex PCR; TCRdb's copy has only in-frame clones and lacks some. The sample lists about 39,000 clones, approximately 80% seen once, with 4.5% to 5% in the top ten. Time point denoted: after neoadjuvant nivolumab, at surgical resection. Sequenced here: PBMCs, sampled after nivolumab (anti-PD-1) treatment. These receptor sequences come from a person aged 40 to 85 with oral cavity squamous cell carcinoma.

V usage is TRBV30 and J usage is TRBJ1-5, with TRBD1 identical over 9 bases. Germline CDR1 and CDR2: GTSNPN and SVGIG (reference sequence). V trimming: 4 bases; J trimming: 5 bases; junction bases outside the gene matches: 6. This CDR3 is 14 amino acids long. The CDR3 nucleotides read TGTGCCTGGACGTCCGGGACAGGGCATCAGCCCCAGCATTTT. Translating gives CAWTSGTGHQPQHF. The entire variable domain, with the rest obtained from reference TRBV30 and TRBJ1-5, is as follows: SQTIHQWPATLVQPVGSPLSLECTVEGTSNPNLYWYRQAAGRGLQLLFYSVGIGQISSEVPQNLSASRPQDRQFILSSKKLLLSDSGFYLCAWTSGTGHQPQHFGDGTRLSIL.

The chain recombines TRBV19 with TRBJ1-1; 7 bases match TRBD1. Per the germline V gene, CDR1 is LNHDA and CDR2 is SQIVND (reference sequence). CDR3 size: 15 residues. The V gene end was trimmed by 7 bases and the J gene end by 4 bases; junction bases not matched to a gene: 12. CDR3 in DNA: TGTGCCAGTACCATGGGAGGGGGCGCAGGCACTGAAGCTTTCTTT. It yields the protein CASTMGGGAGTEAFF.

J is TRBJ1-5 and V is TRBV19; the match to TRBD1 covers 10 bases. V lost 5 bases, J lost 3 bases, and 10 bases stayed unmatched. The CDR3 contains 17 residues. Germline values: CDR1 LNHDA, CDR2 SQIVND (reference sequence). In DNA, the CDR3 is TGTGCCAGTAGTCCACCCGGGACAGGGGCCCCCAATCAGCCCCAGCATTTT. Encoded protein: CASSPPGTGAPNQPQHF. Supplemented by reference TRBV19 and TRBJ1-5, the full variable domain reads DGGITQSPKYLFRKEGQNVTLSCEQNLNHDAMYWYRQDPGQGLRLIYYSQIVNDFQKGDIAEGYSVSREKKESFPLTVTSAQKNPTAFYLCASSPPGTGAPNQPQHFGDGTRLSIL.

V is TRBV6-1 and J is TRBJ2-3; the match to TRBD2 covers 14 bases. After removal of 8 bases from V and 5 bases from J, the junction contained 3 bases not matched to a gene. The CDR3 is 14 residues long. Germline-derived CDR1 and CDR2 are MNHNS and SASEGT. Written as DNA, the CDR3 is TGTGCCAGCGGGACTAGCGGGAGAGGAGATACGCAGTATTTT. Protein product: CASGTSGRGDTQYF.

This rearrangement joins TRBV11-2 to TRBJ1-3, with a weak D call TRBD1 (5 bases). This CDR3 region has 17 residues. The germline V gene encodes CDR1 SGHAT and CDR2 FQNNGV. Trimming took 4 bases from V and 0 from J, leaving 16 bases between them. The CDR3 is CASSSSLRGPSGNTIYF. CDR3 nucleotide sequence: TGTGCCAGCAGCTCTTCACTAAGGGGCCCCTCTGGAAACACCATATATTTT.

The chain is built from TRBV5-1 and TRBJ2-6, with a tentative D call TRBD2 (5 bases). This CDR3 comprises 17 residues. V was clipped by 1 base and J by 0 bases, with 11 bases between them. CDR1 is SGHRS and CDR2 is YFSETQ in the germline V gene. CDR3 loop: CASSLIGRPSGANVLTF. In DNA, the CDR3 is TGCGCCAGCAGCTTGATAGGGAGACCCTCTGGGGCCAACGTCCTGACTTTC.

The J gene is TRBJ1-1, the V gene TRBV7-9, with D perhaps TRBD1 (6 bases). The CDR3 sequence is 14 residues long. CDR1 is SEHNR, CDR2 FQNEAQ, per germline (reference sequence). V was trimmed by 6 bases and J by 1 base, leaving 12 bases between them. This chain's CDR3 is CASRKNRENTEAFF. For the CDR3, the DNA is TGTGCCAGCAGGAAAAACAGGGAGAACACTGAAGCTTTCTTT.

The chain links TRBV7-8 to TRBJ2-5, with TRBD2 matching over 10 bases. The V gene end was trimmed by 4 bases and the J gene end by 5 bases; junction bases not matched to a gene: 10. Germline V gene lookup returns CDR1 SGHVS and CDR2 FQNEAQ. This CDR3 contains 16 residues. CDR3 sequence: CASSSGELAGLETQYF. CDR3 DNA sequence: TGTGCCAGCAGCTCGGGGGAACTAGCGGGATTGGAGACCCAGTACTTC.

This chain uses TRBV5-5 with TRBJ1-2; TRBD1 might be the D (6 bases). Trimming cost V 2 bases and J 5 bases, with 16 bases left between them. Per the germline V gene, CDR1 is SGHKS and CDR2 is YYEKEE (reference sequence). The CDR3 is made up of 15 amino acids. For the CDR3, the DNA is TGTGCCAGCAGCTTTGGACAGCTAGGGGAATATGGCTACACCTTC. Translated, it gives CASSFGQLGEYGYTF.

This clone was seen only a few times. The chain recombines TRBV29-1 with TRBJ2-6; D is unclear. V gave up 7 bases and J gave up 0 bases, with 10 bases separating them. Looked up from germline, CDR1 is SQVTM and CDR2 is ANQGSEA. The CDR3 runs to 14 residues. The CDR3 region has the DNA TGCAGCGCCGACGTTAGCTCTGGGGCCAACGTCCTGACTTTC. Encoded protein: CSADVSSGANVLTF.

The rearrangement links TRBV4-1 to TRBJ2-5; either TRBD1 or TRBD2 may fit D (5 bases each). The V end lost 1 base, the J end lost 0 bases, and 15 bases lay between the germline ends. Looked up from germline, CDR1 is MGHRA and CDR2 is YSYEKL. CDR3 length equals 17 residues. CDR3 amino acids: CASSQVVGTSYQETQYF. DNA of the CDR3: TGCGCCAGCAGCCAAGTAGTGGGGACCTCCTACCAAGAGACCCAGTACTTC.

This rearrangement joins TRBV30 to TRBJ1-2; 11 bases fit TRBD1. The germline gives CDR1 GTSNPN, CDR2 SVGIG (reference sequence). The V gene end was trimmed by 2 bases and the J gene end by 3 bases; junction bases not matched to a gene: 5. The CDR3 sequence is 15 residues long. CDR3 DNA: TGTGCCTGGAGTCCGGGACAGGGGGTGTACTATGGCTACACCTTC. It encodes CAWSPGQGVYYGYTF.

This clone was seen just once. This chain links TRBV2 with TRBJ2-7; 9 nucleotides align to TRBD1. Looked up from germline, CDR1 is SNHLY and CDR2 is FYNNEI. V lost 6 bases to trimming and J lost 3 bases; unmatched junction nucleotides: 6. The CDR3 has 14 amino acids. The CDR3 loop is CASRAGTGSYEQYF. The CDR3 DNA reads TGTGCCAGCAGGGCGGGGACAGGGAGCTACGAGCAGTACTTC.

This clone has only one observation. The CDR3 coding sequence is TGTGCCAGCAGCCCTGACAGGATCAATGAGCAGTTCTTC. The encoded protein is CASSPDRINEQFF. The chain carries TRBV5-4 and TRBJ2-1; D possibly corresponds to TRBD1 (6 bases). There are 13 residues in the CDR3. CDR1 is SGHNT and CDR2 is YYREEE in the germline V gene (reference sequence). Trimming stripped 4 bases from V and 6 bases from J, with 11 bases between.

The chain links TRBV27 to TRBJ2-6; D gene uncertain. V was shortened by 2 bases and J by 2 bases, with 7 bases between the two germline ends. The CDR3 is made up of 15 amino acids. The germline V gene has CDR1 MNHEY and CDR2 SMNVEV (reference sequence). The CDR3 DNA reads TGTGCCAGCAGTTTAATGCCAACTGGGGCCAACGTCCTGACTTTC. It is translated as CASSLMPTGANVLTF.

The rearrangement links TRBV9 to TRBJ1-5, with D perhaps TRBD1 (6 bases). With 3 bases removed from V and 9 bases from J, the gap between germline ends came to 13 bases. This CDR3 is 13 amino acids long. Germline CDR1 and CDR2: SGDLS and YYNGEE. The CDR3 DNA follows: TGTGCCAGCAGCGAGGGGGGGCAGCTGCCCCAGCATTTT. This sequence encodes CASSEGGQLPQHF.

This chain uses TRBV9 with TRBJ1-3; D is possibly TRBD1 (6 bases). CDR1 SGDLS and CDR2 YYNGEE come from the germline V gene. The CDR3 is 13 residues long. V was shortened by 0 bases and J by 10 bases, with 11 bases between the two germline ends. The CDR3 region has the DNA TGTGCCAGCAGCGTAGTAGGGGGTGATACCATATATTTT. Protein product: CASSVVGGDTIYF. Supplemented by reference TRBV9 and TRBJ1-3, the full variable domain reads DSGVTQTPKHLITATGQRVTLRCSPRSGDLSVYWYQQSLDQGLQFLIQYYNGEERAKGNILERFSAQQFPDLHSELNLSSLELGDSALYFCASSVVGGDTIYFGEGSWLTVV.

As DNA, the CDR3 is TGTGCCAGCAGCCCAACCCCGGGCGGGGGTCAGCCCCAGCATTTT. Residues: CASSPTPGGGQPQHF. The chain couples TRBV5-8 to TRBJ1-5, with D possibly TRBD1 on 5 matching bases. Trimming stripped 4 bases from V and 6 bases from J, with 17 bases between. There are 15 residues in the CDR3. The germline gives CDR1 SGHTS, CDR2 YDEGEE.

The chain carries TRBV9 and TRBJ2-1, with a weak D call TRBD1 (5 bases). The V gene's germline CDR1 is SGDLS and CDR2 YYNGEE. The CDR3 is made up of 14 amino acids. The V end lost 5 bases, the J end lost 6 bases, and 15 bases lay between the germline ends. The CDR3 nucleotides are TGTGCCAGCAGTTTCCGCGACAGACTCAATGAGCAGTTCTTC. Protein product: CASSFRDRLNEQFF.

The chain joins TRBV19 to TRBJ1-4; TRBD1 is a possible D gene (6 bases). Germline values: CDR1 LNHDA, CDR2 SQIVND (reference sequence). This CDR3 contains 17 residues. V was pared by 7 bases and J by 5 bases, with 23 bases between. DNA for the CDR3: TGTGCCAGTACTCCAGATCGAACGGGGGGCCTCAATGAAAAACTGTTTTTT. Translating gives CASTPDRTGGLNEKLFF. The full variable domain, with the rest looked up from reference TRBV19 and TRBJ1-4, is DGGITQSPKYLFRKEGQNVTLSCEQNLNHDAMYWYRQDPGQGLRLIYYSQIVNDFQKGDIAEGYSVSREKKESFPLTVTSAQKNPTAFYLCASTPDRTGGLNEKLFFGSGTQLSVL.

The chain uses TRBV5-8 and TRBJ1-1; D uncertain. V lost 4 bases to trimming and J lost 5 bases, with 9 bases between them. Germline-derived CDR1 and CDR2 are SGHTS and YDEGEE. The CDR3 is 12 residues long. CDR3: CASSPWQTEAFF. In nucleotides, the CDR3 is TGTGCCAGCAGCCCCTGGCAGACTGAAGCTTTCTTT.

This chain uses TRBV14 with TRBJ2-1, with 13 bases that match TRBD2. The V segment lost 4 bases and the J segment 7 bases; nucleotides outside the gene matches: 4. Germline CDR1 SGHDN, CDR2 FVKESK. The CDR3 contains 15 residues. The CDR3 loop is CASSLTSGGANEQFF. CDR3 nucleotides: TGTGCCAGCAGCCTCACTAGCGGGGGGGCGAATGAGCAGTTCTTC.

V gene TRBV19 combines with J gene TRBJ1-5, with D perhaps matching TRBD1 (6 bases). Germline values: CDR1 LNHDA, CDR2 SQIVND (reference sequence). This CDR3 spans 13 amino acids. The germline V and J ends were trimmed by 7 bases and 5 bases, with 12 bases remaining between them. CDR3 in amino acids: CASNKGQHQPQHF. The CDR3 nucleotides read TGTGCCAGTAATAAAGGACAGCATCAGCCCCAGCATTTT.

This rearrangement joins TRBV5-4 to TRBJ2-1; possibly TRBD2 for D (6 bases). The CDR3 runs 13 residues. V was cut by 7 bases and J by 6 bases, with 14 bases left in between. The germline V gene encodes CDR1 SGHNT and CDR2 YYREEE (reference sequence). CDR3 protein: CASSGERFNEQFF. The CDR3 region has the DNA TGTGCCAGCTCGGGGGAGCGCTTCAATGAGCAGTTCTTC.

The chain combines TRBV7-2 with TRBJ1-4, with D tentatively TRBD1 (6 bases). The ends were cut back, 5 bases at V and 8 bases at J, with 12 bases in the middle. Germline lookup yields CDR1 SGHTA and CDR2 FQGNSA. The CDR3 extends over 13 amino acids. CDR3 loop: CASSPNRDEKLFF. The CDR3 DNA is TGTGCCAGCAGCCCCAACAGGGACGAAAAACTGTTTTTT.

The chain links TRBV30 to TRBJ1-1; no reliable D call. V was shortened by 3 bases and J by 0 bases, with 11 bases between the two germline ends. The germline V gene encodes CDR1 GTSNPN and CDR2 SVGIG (reference sequence). CDR3 length: 14 amino acids. CDR3 sequence reads: CAWRADGVNTEAFF. The CDR3, as DNA: TGTGCCTGGAGGGCGGACGGGGTGAACACTGAAGCTTTCTTT.